These 23 T cell receptor beta chains were sequenced from one sample in a study of post-analysis software for immune sequencing data. Study outcomes and limitations: There were about 5 TRBV segments more frequent in patients than controls, and TRBV5-6, TRBV5-1 and TRBV20-1 were among them.

Presence of unique molecular identifiers characterized the TCR beta cDNA libraries. TCRdb passed the PCR reads through MiXCR, listing each CDR3 protein once. The table records 380,000 or so distinct CDR3 sequences, approximately 38% of them present only once. For these TCRs, the target antigens are not known. Material: blood. The receptor set was obtained from a girl aged 5-17 years with multiple sclerosis.

This clonotype was recorded a few times. V gene TRBV3-1 combines with J gene TRBJ2-5; the D gene is possibly TRBD1 (6 bases). The DNA end lines up better with TRBJ2-7; the J call may be wrong. This CDR3 has 16 amino acids. Germline V gene lookup returns CDR1 LGHDT and CDR2 YNNKEL (reference sequence). The CDR3 protein is CASSQKTGHKGYEQYF. Here the CDR3 DNA reads TGTGCCAGCAGCCAAAAGACGGGACATAAGGGGTACGAGCAGTACTTC.

Only a few counts were recorded for this clonotype. The gene calls are TRBV6-2 or TRBV6-3 and TRBJ2-7; no clear D. CDR1 is MNHEY and CDR2 is SVGEGT in the germline V gene. Trimming took off 8 bases at V and 5 bases at J, with 16 bases between the two ends. The CDR3 length is 13 residues. CDR3 in DNA: TGTGCCAGCTCCGGATCCGGACGCCACGAGCAGTACTTC. Protein: CASSGSGRHEQYF.

The chain combines TRBV20-1 with TRBJ1-3; D is unresolved. Trimming removed 5 bases at V and 1 base at J, with 12 bases between. CDR1 is DFQATT and CDR2 is SNEGSKA in the germline V gene (reference sequence). The CDR3 is made up of 14 amino acids. The CDR3 protein is CSALPGASGNTIYF. In DNA form, the CDR3 reads TGCAGTGCTTTGCCCGGTGCATCTGGAAACACCATATATTTT.

A word on this clonotype: At one of its ends the junction is not consistent with the germline gene, which may arise from a read error. CDR3 coding DNA: TGTGCCAACAGTTTAGGAGATACGCAGTATTTT. This gives the protein CANSLGDTQYF. The chain links TRBV27 to TRBJ2-3, with D unclear. This CDR3 comprises 11 residues. Germline CDR1 and CDR2: MNHEY and SMNVEV (reference sequence).

This clonotype was observed at least ten times. This sequence joins TRBV5-1 and TRBJ2-2; perhaps TRBD1 as D (6 bases). This CDR3 spans 15 amino acids. Trimming took off 5 bases at V and 3 bases at J, with 14 bases between the two ends. CDR1 is SGHRS and CDR2 is YFSETQ in the germline V gene. CDR3 sequence: CASRPQGLDTGELFF. CDR3 sequence (DNA): TGCGCCAGCAGGCCTCAGGGGCTCGACACCGGGGAGCTGTTTTTT.

In regard to this clonotype: As the CDR3 is not closed by the conserved phenylalanine or tryptophan, this likely results from a read error. This chain links TRBV20-1 with TRBJ1-2; 11 bases are a match to TRBD1. The V segment lost 5 bases and the J segment 8 bases; nucleotides outside the gene matches: 7. This CDR3 has 13 residues. Per germline, CDR1 DFQATT and CDR2 SNEGSKA (reference sequence). The CDR3 protein is CSASGTGGRGYTC. The CDR3 DNA sequence: TGCAGTGCTTCCGGGACAGGGGGAAGGGGCTACACCTGC.

The sample holds a few counts of this clonotype. The V gene is TRBV20-1, the J gene TRBJ2-4; 9 positions agree with TRBD1. The end of the DNA aligns better with TRBJ2-7, so the J call may be wrong. Germline loops: CDR1 DFQATT, CDR2 SNEGSKA (reference sequence). The length of the CDR3 is 14 residues. This CDR3 reads CSARFQDRGIEQYF. Written as DNA, the CDR3 is TGCAGTGCTAGATTCCAGGACAGGGGAATCGAGCAGTACTTC.

The chain joins TRBV7-8 to TRBJ2-3; no firm D call. V was shortened by 2 bases and J by 6 bases, with 12 bases between the two germline ends. Per the germline V gene, CDR1 is SGHVS and CDR2 is FQNEAQ. This CDR3 is 14 amino acids long. CDR3 nucleotides: TGTGCCAGCAGCTTAAATCTAGGATCGGATACGCAGTATTTT. Residues: CASSLNLGSDTQYF.

The V gene is TRBV4-1, the J gene TRBJ2-3; D unclear. The length of the CDR3 is 13 residues. The V gene lost 4 bases and the J gene lost 6 bases, with 11 bases spanning the gap. Germline V gene lookup returns CDR1 MGHRA and CDR2 YSYEKL. CDR3 loop: CASSLGPQDTQYF. The CDR3 nucleotides read TGCGCCAGCAGCCTTGGACCGCAGGATACGCAGTATTTT.

This chain joins TRBV7-8 and TRBJ2-4, with 9 bases aligning to TRBD1. The J call may not be correct, given that the DNA end is closer to TRBJ2-7. The CDR3 spans 15 residues. Germline values: CDR1 SGHVS, CDR2 FQNEAQ. CDR3 in DNA: TGTGCCAGCAGCCCCAGGACAGGGGTTTACTACGAGCAGTACTTC. Amino acid sequence: CASSPRTGVYYEQYF.

This clonotype was recorded a few times. The gene calls are TRBV12-3 or TRBV12-4 and TRBJ2-5; weak D call: TRBD1 (5 bases). This CDR3 is built from 15 residues. V lost 6 bases and J lost 5, with 19 bases in between. The CDR3 protein is CASSRTKGIWETQYF. The CDR3 DNA reads as TGTGCCAGCAGCCGTACGAAGGGGATATGGGAGACCCAGTACTTC.

The gene calls are TRBV4-1 and TRBJ1-5; D unclear. Trimming removed 0 bases at V and 7 bases at J, with 28 bases between. The germline CDR1 and CDR2 sequences are MGHRA and YSYEKL. This CDR3 is built from 20 residues. CDR3 coding DNA: TGCGCCAGCAGCCAAGATTTTATACTACCTTCGGGGAAGAAGCAACAGCCCCAGCATTTT. Residues: CASSQDFILPSGKKQQPQHF.

The chain has TRBV20-1 and TRBJ1-6; no definite D call. Germline V gene data show CDR1 as DFQATT and CDR2 as SNEGSKA (reference sequence). The CDR3 is 11 amino acids. The V gene lost 6 bases and the J gene lost 7 bases, with 7 bases spanning the gap. This CDR3 reads CSAPRNSPLHF. CDR3 nucleotides: TGCAGTGCCCCAAGGAATTCACCCCTCCACTTT.

Only a few counts were recorded for this clonotype. A much more abundant neighbour one base away suggests this may be a read error. CDR3 nucleotides: TGTGCCATCAGTGAAGGGACAGTTGGACGCGAGCAGTACTTC. Amino acid sequence: CAISEGTVGREQYF. The chain joins TRBV10-3 to TRBJ2-7; 7 nucleotides match TRBD1. The V segment lost 3 bases and the J segment 6 bases; nucleotides outside the gene matches: 8. CDR1 is ENHRY and CDR2 is SYGVKD in the germline V gene. This CDR3 has 14 amino acids.

As concerns this clonotype: Germline and junction disagree at one end, which may indicate a read error. The rearrangement joins TRBV7-9 to TRBJ2-1; TRBD1 matches at 8 bases. This CDR3 is 14 amino acids long. The germline gives CDR1 SEHNR, CDR2 FQNEAQ (reference sequence). The CDR3 DNA sequence: TGTGTCAGCCCCAGGGGGCTCTCCTACAATGAGCAGTTCTTC. It codes for CVSPRGLSYNEQFF.

The chain has TRBV20-1 and TRBJ2-1; 16 nucleotides match TRBD2. The CDR3 covers 17 residues. With 0 bases clipped from V and 7 bases from J, the junction kept 6 bases outside the gene matches. Looked up from germline, CDR1 is DFQATT and CDR2 is SNEGSKA (reference sequence). DNA for the CDR3: TGCAGTGCTAGAGAAGGGACTAGCGGGGGGGCGCGGAATGAGCAGTTCTTC. Its translation is CSAREGTSGGARNEQFF.

Concerning this clonotype: This may be a read error: a much more frequent sequence differs by one nucleotide. The chain is built from TRBV20-1 and TRBJ2-7, with no clear D. CDR1 is DFQATT, CDR2 SNEGSKA, per germline (reference sequence). V gave up 4 bases and J gave up 7 bases, with 14 bases separating them. The CDR3 covers 12 residues. This chain's CDR3 is CSAIKSYNEQYF. The DNA for the CDR3 is TGCAGTGCTATCAAGTCCTACAATGAGCAGTACTTC.

This rearrangement joins TRBV4-2 to TRBJ2-1; the D gene could be TRBD1 or TRBD2 (6 bases each). This CDR3 is built from 18 residues. The V end lost 5 bases, the J end lost 7 bases, and 27 bases lay between the germline ends. Germline V CDR1 and CDR2: LGHNA, YNFKEQ. CDR3 sequence: CASSTPPGSHGGQNEQFF. In DNA form, the CDR3 reads TGTGCCAGCAGCACTCCACCCGGCAGTCACGGGGGCCAAAATGAGCAGTTCTTC.

The CDR3 loop is CATGEQGADTQYF. CDR3 sequence (DNA): TGTGCCACCGGAGAGCAGGGTGCAGATACGCAGTATTTT. The chain uses TRBV6-1 and TRBJ2-3, with a possible D match to TRBD1 (5 bases). The germline gives CDR1 MNHNS, CDR2 SASEGT. Trimming took 10 bases from V and 4 from J, leaving 15 bases between them. There are 13 residues in the CDR3.

This sequence joins TRBV4-1 and TRBJ2-7; 7 bases line up with TRBD2. The germline CDR1 and CDR2 sequences are MGHRA and YSYEKL. The CDR3 runs to 15 residues. The trim removed 3 bases at V and 2 bases at J, leaving 7 bases unmatched. The CDR3 protein is CASSQESSGPYEQYF. DNA for the CDR3: TGCGCCAGCAGCCAGGAATCTAGCGGCCCCTACGAGCAGTACTTC.

The rearrangement joins TRBV7-9 to TRBJ1-6, with D hard to call. CDR3 length: 12 residues. Deletions cut 2 bases from V and 14 bases from J, with 10 bases between. Germline V gives CDR1 SEHNR, CDR2 FQNEAQ (reference sequence). CDR3 in DNA: TGTGCCAGCAGCTTAATACAGAACGCCCTCCACTTT. Protein product: CASSLIQNALHF.

This chain uses TRBV7-2 with TRBJ2-3; 12 bases align to TRBD2. There are 14 residues in the CDR3. Germline V CDR1 and CDR2: SGHTA, FQGNSA. V was pared by 5 bases and J by 11 bases, with 8 bases of the junction left unmatched. The CDR3 reads CASSPSTSGGVQYF. Here the CDR3 DNA reads TGTGCCAGCAGCCCCTCGACTAGCGGGGGAGTGCAGTATTTT.

The V and J genes are TRBV5-1 and TRBJ2-1, with a possible D match to TRBD2 (6 bases). Between the trimmed V and J ends, which lost 6 bases and 4 bases, there was a span of 14 bases. Germline CDR1 and CDR2: SGHRS and YFSETQ. The CDR3 is made up of 14 amino acids. The CDR3 sequence: CASTPPGEYNEQFF. The CDR3, as DNA: TGCGCCAGCACACCTCCGGGGGAATACAATGAGCAGTTCTTC.